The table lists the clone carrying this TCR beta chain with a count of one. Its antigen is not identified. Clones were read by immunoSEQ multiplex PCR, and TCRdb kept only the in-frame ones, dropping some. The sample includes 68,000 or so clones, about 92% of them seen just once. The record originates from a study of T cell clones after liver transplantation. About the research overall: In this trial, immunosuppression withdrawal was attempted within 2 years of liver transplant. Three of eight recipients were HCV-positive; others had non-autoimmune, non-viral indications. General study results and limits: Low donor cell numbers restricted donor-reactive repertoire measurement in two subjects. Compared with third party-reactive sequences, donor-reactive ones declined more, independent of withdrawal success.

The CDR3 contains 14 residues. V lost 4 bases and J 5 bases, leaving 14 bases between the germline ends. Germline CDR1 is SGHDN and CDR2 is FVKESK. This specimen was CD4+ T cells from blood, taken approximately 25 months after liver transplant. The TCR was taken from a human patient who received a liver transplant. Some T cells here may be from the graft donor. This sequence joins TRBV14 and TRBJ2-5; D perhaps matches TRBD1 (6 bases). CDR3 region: CASSLGLQGETQYF. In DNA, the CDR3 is TGTGCCAGCAGCCTCGGACTTCAGGGGGAGACCCAGTACTTC.